This TCR beta chain was obtained from a study of OX40 agonist ivuxolimab in advanced cancers. Whole-study context: Hepatocellular carcinoma, melanoma, renal cell or head and neck cancer was diagnosed in the dose-escalation patients. The study's findings and limits: CD8+ T cells averaged more expanded clones than CD4+.

Data came from immunoSEQ multiplex PCR; TCRdb stores just in-frame clones and leaves some out. The repertoire holds around 35,000 clones, with about 88% as singletons. Concerning this clone: Its antigen is still unknown.

Germline V lookup: CDR1 SEHNR, CDR2 FQNEAQ (reference sequence). The CDR3 loop spans 18 amino acids. Trimming cost V 6 bases and J 4 bases; bases outside gene matches: 13. The sequence was obtained from an adult with an advanced solid tumor such as melanoma, head and neck, liver or kidney cancer. The source was CD4+ or CD8+ T cells sorted from blood, collected in a trial of the OX40 agonist ivuxolimab. The rearrangement links TRBV7-9 to TRBJ2-1; TRBD2 matches 12 bases. In DNA, the CDR3 is TGTGCCAGCAGTAGATCGGATCCTAGCGGGGGGGATTACAATGAGCAGTTCTTC. This translates into CASSRSDPSGGDYNEQFF. The complete variable domain, with remaining parts taken from reference TRBV7-9 and TRBJ2-1, reads DTGVSQNPRHKITKRGQNVTFRCDPISEHNRLYWYRQTLGQGPEFLTYFQNEAQLEKSRLLSDRFSAERPKGSFSTLEIQRTEQGDSAMYLCASSRSDPSGGDYNEQFFGPGTRLTVL.